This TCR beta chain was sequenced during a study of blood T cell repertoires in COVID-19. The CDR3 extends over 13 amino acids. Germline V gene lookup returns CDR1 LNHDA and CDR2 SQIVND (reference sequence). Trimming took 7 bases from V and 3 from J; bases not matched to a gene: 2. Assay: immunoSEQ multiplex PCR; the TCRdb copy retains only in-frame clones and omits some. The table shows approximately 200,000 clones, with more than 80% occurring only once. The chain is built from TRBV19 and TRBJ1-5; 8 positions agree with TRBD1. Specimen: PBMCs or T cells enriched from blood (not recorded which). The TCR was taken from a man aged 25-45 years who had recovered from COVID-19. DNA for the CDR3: TGTGCCAGTAAGGACAGGGACAATCAGCCCCAGCATTTT. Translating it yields CASKDRDNQPQHF.